This passage covers 31 T cell receptor beta chains from one sample sequenced in a study of vaccination effects on CD4 cells after COVID-19. Their recognized antigens are unknown. TCRdb's copy holds only in-frame clones and misses some; the assay was immunoSEQ multiplex PCR. The repertoire holds tens of thousands of clones, with around 66% as singletons. Sequencing in the ViraFEST assay came after antigen-specific CD4+ T cells had been expanded with viral peptide pools, which were used to stimulate PBMC. Subsequent to roughly 9 days of culture, CD4+ T cells were isolated. Prior SARS-CoV-2 infection was absent in the vaccine recipients, as shown by negative nucleocapsid antibodies. The sequenced sample was CD4+ T cells from PBMCs cultured with HCoV-OC43 spike peptides, obtained before COVID-19 vaccination. Specified subset: HCoV-OC43 spike overlapping peptide pool stimulation. The receptors were gathered from a human donor who received a COVID-19 vaccine.

In its sample, this clone was seen a few times. This rearrangement joins TRBV19 to TRBJ2-1; a weak D match, TRBD1 (7 bases). V gave up 2 bases and J gave up 7 bases, with 12 bases separating them. CDR3 length: 14 residues. Looked up from germline, CDR1 is LNHDA and CDR2 is SQIVND (reference sequence). The CDR3 reads CASSILTGRNEQFF. Written as DNA, the CDR3 is TGTGCCAGTAGTATACTGACAGGGAGGAATGAGCAGTTCTTC.

This clone has a handful of counts. The chain joins TRBV29-1 to TRBJ1-5, with a weak D call TRBD1 (5 bases). Trimming pared 4 bases from V and 5 bases from J, leaving 12 bases between. Per the germline V gene, CDR1 is SQVTM and CDR2 is ANQGSEA. This CDR3 is 13 amino acids long. In DNA form, the CDR3 reads TGCAGCGTTGCGGGGACGGGCGATCAGCCCCAGCATTTT. Translated: CSVAGTGDQPQHF.

This clone occurred once. The V gene is TRBV11-2, the J gene TRBJ1-2; TRBD1 aligns across 8 bases. CDR1 SGHAT and CDR2 FQNNGV come from the germline V gene. V shed 2 bases, J shed 3 bases, and the junction held 5 bases outside the gene matches. The CDR3 contains 15 residues. The CDR3 spells CASSLNSGGDYGYTF. The CDR3 nucleotides read TGTGCCAGCAGCTTAAACTCAGGGGGCGACTATGGCTACACCTTC.

The chain couples TRBV9 to TRBJ2-1; 9 nucleotides match TRBD1. Germline V CDR1 and CDR2: SGDLS, YYNGEE. CDR3 size: 15 residues. After removal of 0 bases from V and 5 bases from J, the junction contained 3 bases not matched to a gene. This CDR3 is CASSVVGTGNNEQFF. CDR3 bases: TGTGCCAGCAGCGTAGTTGGGACAGGGAACAATGAGCAGTTCTTC.

V usage is TRBV2 and J usage is TRBJ1-1, with 7 bases matching TRBD1. J gave up 1 base and V 10 bases, and 12 bases lay outside the gene matches. The length of the CDR3 is 15 residues. Germline assignment: CDR1 SNHLY and CDR2 FYNNEI. The CDR3 is CANFPIRQGNTEAFF. The CDR3 bases are TGTGCCAATTTTCCTATCCGACAGGGGAACACTGAAGCTTTCTTT. The complete variable domain, with remaining parts taken from reference TRBV2 and TRBJ1-1, reads EPEVTQTPSHQVTQMGQEVILRCVPISNHLYFYWYRQILGQKVEFLVSFYNNEISEKSEIFDDQFSVERPDGSNFTLKIRSTKLEDSAMYFCANFPIRQGNTEAFFGQGTRLTVV.

This chain joins TRBV3-1 (or the pseudogene TRBV3-2) and TRBJ1-1, with D uncertain. CDR1 and CDR2 from the germline V gene are LGHDT and YNNKEL (reference sequence). V lost 2 bases, J lost 7 bases, and 14 bases lay in between. This CDR3 comprises 14 residues. The CDR3: CASSQYIFSGEAFF. DNA of the CDR3: TGTGCCAGCAGCCAATATATTTTTAGTGGTGAAGCTTTCTTT.

CDR3 DNA: TGTGCCAGTAAGTTTCGGATCGGGGACGGGTCCTACGAGCAGTACTTC. This gives the protein CASKFRIGDGSYEQYF. This rearrangement joins TRBV19 to TRBJ2-7; D possibly matches TRBD1 or TRBD2 (5 bases each). The V gene lost 7 bases and the J gene lost 1 base, with 20 bases spanning the gap. This CDR3 is built from 16 residues. Germline V gene data show CDR1 as LNHDA and CDR2 as SQIVND (reference sequence). Full variable domain (outside the CDR3, taken from reference TRBV19 and TRBJ2-7): DGGITQSPKYLFRKEGQNVTLSCEQNLNHDAMYWYRQDPGQGLRLIYYSQIVNDFQKGDIAEGYSVSREKKESFPLTVTSAQKNPTAFYLCASKFRIGDGSYEQYFGPGTRLTVT.

The chain joins TRBV7-2 to TRBJ2-7, with 13 bases matching TRBD2. Germline CDR1 reads SGHTA; CDR2 reads FQGNSA. V dropped 4 bases and J dropped 0; count of bases not matched to a gene: 6. This CDR3 region has 17 residues. The CDR3 here is CASSSRTSGGSSYEQYF. As DNA, the CDR3 is TGTGCCAGCAGCTCCCGGACTAGCGGGGGAAGCTCCTACGAGCAGTACTTC.

The chain uses TRBV6-6 and TRBJ2-1; weak D call: TRBD1 (5 bases). From germline, CDR1 is MNHNY and CDR2 SVGAGI (reference sequence). This CDR3 is built from 12 residues. V was trimmed by 7 bases and J by 8 bases, leaving 12 bases between them. This CDR3 is CASKDTRDEQFF. DNA of the CDR3: TGTGCCAGCAAGGACACACGAGATGAGCAGTTCTTC.

The chain's CDR3 is CAWSVGAQANYGYTF. CDR3 nucleotide sequence: TGTGCCTGGAGTGTAGGGGCGCAGGCTAACTATGGCTACACCTTC. The chain joins TRBV30 to TRBJ1-2, with D tentatively TRBD1 (5 bases). This CDR3 is 15 amino acids long. Trimming pared 0 bases from V and 0 bases from J, leaving 11 bases between. The V gene's germline CDR1 is GTSNPN and CDR2 SVGIG (reference sequence). Full variable domain (missing parts from reference TRBV30 and TRBJ1-2): SQTIHQWPATLVQPVGSPLSLECTVEGTSNPNLYWYRQAAGRGLQLLFYSVGIGQISSEVPQNLSASRPQDRQFILSSKKLLLSDSGFYLCAWSVGAQANYGYTFGSGTRLTVV.

V is TRBV12-3 or TRBV12-4 and J is TRBJ1-1; 8 bases map to TRBD1. This CDR3 is built from 13 residues. After removal of 7 bases from V and 3 bases from J, the junction contained 4 bases not matched to a gene. CDR3 region: CASTLDRDTEAFF. The DNA of the CDR3 is TGTGCCAGCACCCTGGACAGGGACACTGAAGCTTTCTTT.

This clone was detected only once. The chain's CDR3 is CAGENTGRQPQHF. The CDR3 DNA sequence: TGTGCCGGGGAAAACACAGGGCGTCAGCCCCAGCATTTT. V is TRBV30 and J is TRBJ1-5; D is perhaps TRBD1 (6 bases). This CDR3 contains 13 residues. Per the germline V gene, CDR1 is GTSNPN and CDR2 is SVGIG (reference sequence). V lost 8 bases to trimming and J lost 6 bases, with 17 bases between them.

This chain uses TRBV5-4 with TRBJ2-5; TRBD2 might be the D (6 bases). Germline values: CDR1 SGHNT, CDR2 YYREEE (reference sequence). There are 14 residues in the CDR3. V lost 3 bases and J lost 4, with 13 bases in between. CDR3 residues: CASSSEAEGETQYF. As DNA, the CDR3 is TGTGCCAGCAGCTCGGAAGCGGAGGGAGAGACCCAGTACTTC. The entire variable domain, with the rest obtained from reference TRBV5-4 and TRBJ2-5, is as follows: ETGVTQSPTHLIKTRGQQVTLRCSSQSGHNTVSWYQQALGQGPQFIFQYYREEENGRGNFPPRFSGLQFPNYSSELNVNALELDDSALYLCASSSEAEGETQYFGPGTRLLVL.

This clone is medium-sized in the sample. The chain couples TRBV6-6 to TRBJ2-7; 7 bases fit TRBD1. The CDR3 sequence is 12 residues long. CDR1 MNHNY and CDR2 SVGAGI come from the germline V gene (reference sequence). Trimming took 6 bases from V and 3 from J; bases not matched to a gene: 2. The CDR3 bases are TGTGCCAGCAGCCGGGACAGCTACGAGCAGTACTTC. It translates to CASSRDSYEQYF.

The chain couples TRBV9 to TRBJ1-3, with TRBD1 matching over 8 bases. Looked up from germline, CDR1 is SGDLS and CDR2 is YYNGEE. V gave up 3 bases and J gave up 3 bases; unmatched junction bases: 17. This CDR3 spans 19 amino acids. The CDR3 is CASSGWTGKSLHGGNTIYF. The CDR3 DNA is TGTGCCAGCAGCGGGTGGACAGGGAAATCCCTCCACGGTGGAAACACCATATATTTT.

This chain joins TRBV6-4 and TRBJ2-3; D may correspond to TRBD1 or TRBD2 (5 bases each). The germline gives CDR1 MRHNA, CDR2 SNTAGT. The CDR3 sequence is 13 residues long. The V and J ends lost 3 bases and 5 bases respectively, with 9 bases between them. CDR3 sequence: CASSDEGRDTQYF. The CDR3 nucleotides read TGTGCCAGCAGTGATGAGGGGAGAGATACGCAGTATTTT.

This clone appeared once. V is TRBV6-5 and J is TRBJ1-2; a weak D match, TRBD1 (5 bases). This CDR3 is built from 12 residues. The ends were cut back, 6 bases at V and 5 bases at J, with 10 bases in the middle. The germline CDR1 and CDR2 sequences are MNHEY and SVGAGI. Here the CDR3 reads CASRVGEYGYTF. The CDR3 DNA follows: TGTGCCAGCAGGGTAGGGGAATATGGCTACACCTTC.

V gene TRBV6-2 or TRBV6-3 combines with J gene TRBJ2-1, with 10 bases that match TRBD1. The V and J ends lost 4 bases and 9 bases, in that order; junction bases with no gene match: 9. Per germline, CDR1 MNHEY and CDR2 SVGEGT. The CDR3 runs 15 residues. CDR3 in amino acids: CASSFQTGGYREQFF. CDR3 DNA sequence: TGTGCCAGCAGTTTTCAGACAGGGGGCTATCGTGAGCAGTTCTTC.

This clone was recorded a few times. CDR3: CASSLTHRGRSDYGYTF. The CDR3 DNA reads TGTGCCAGCAGCCTAACTCACAGGGGACGCTCAGACTATGGCTACACCTTC. The chain couples TRBV11-2 to TRBJ1-2, with 7 bases that match TRBD1. The junction had 15 bases not matched to a gene; V was cut back by 5 bases and J by 3 bases. Germline values: CDR1 SGHAT, CDR2 FQNNGV. The CDR3 is made up of 17 amino acids.

This clone was seen only a few times. V gene TRBV7-9 combines with J gene TRBJ1-2; D unclear. CDR3 length: 15 residues. V was shortened by 1 base and J by 8 bases, with 17 bases between the two germline ends. The germline gives CDR1 SEHNR, CDR2 FQNEAQ (reference sequence). CDR3 in amino acids: CASSLEVGVDRGYTF. As DNA, the CDR3 is TGTGCCAGCAGCTTAGAGGTCGGGGTGGATCGGGGCTACACCTTC.

This chain links TRBV5-1 with TRBJ2-3; no firm D call. This CDR3 contains 14 residues. V dropped 0 bases and J dropped 0 bases, with 5 bases sitting between them. Germline-derived CDR1 and CDR2 are SGHRS and YFSETQ. This chain's CDR3 is CASSLVPSTDTQYF. DNA of the CDR3: TGCGCCAGCAGCTTGGTACCTAGCACAGATACGCAGTATTTT.

The V gene is TRBV3-1 (or the pseudogene TRBV3-2), the J gene TRBJ1-2, with 9 nucleotides matching TRBD1. The CDR3 is made up of 14 amino acids. V was clipped by 3 bases and J by 4 bases; unmatched bases: 3. CDR1 is LGHDT and CDR2 is YNNKEL in the germline V gene (reference sequence). The CDR3 bases are TGTGCCAGCAGCCAGGGACAGGGACGCTATGGCTACACCTTC. This gives the protein CASSQGQGRYGYTF.

The chain joins TRBV6-5 to TRBJ2-5; maybe TRBD2 (7 bases). The CDR3 length is 15 residues. Between the trimmed V and J ends, which lost 6 bases and 5 bases, there was a span of 19 bases. The germline CDR1 and CDR2 sequences are MNHEY and SVGAGI. In DNA form, the CDR3 reads TGTGCCAGCAGCCGAGACCCGACGGGGGGCGAGACCCAGTACTTC. Its protein product is CASSRDPTGGETQYF.

The rearrangement joins TRBV6-5 to TRBJ1-5; D is unresolved. CDR3 length equals 13 residues. The germline V gene has CDR1 MNHEY and CDR2 SVGAGI. Deletions cut 7 bases from V and 10 bases from J, with 17 bases between. CDR3 DNA sequence: TGTGCCAGCAACCGACTTACGGGGTCACCCCAGCATTTT. Translation: CASNRLTGSPQHF.

This sequence joins TRBV7-9 and TRBJ2-5, with TRBD2 identical over 11 bases. The ends lost 7 bases at V and 2 bases at J; junction bases unmatched: 3. CDR1 is SEHNR and CDR2 is FQNEAQ in the germline V gene (reference sequence). CDR3 size: 14 residues. CDR3 in DNA: TGTGCCAGCAACCCTAGCGGGGGGCAAGAGACCCAGTACTTC. It encodes CASNPSGGQETQYF. Drawing the rest from reference TRBV7-9 and TRBJ2-5, the complete variable domain is DTGVSQNPRHKITKRGQNVTFRCDPISEHNRLYWYRQTLGQGPEFLTYFQNEAQLEKSRLLSDRFSAERPKGSFSTLEIQRTEQGDSAMYLCASNPSGGQETQYFGPGTRLLVL.

In its sample, this clone was seen a few times. The chain links TRBV7-9 to TRBJ1-1; D might be TRBD1 (6 bases). CDR3 length: 15 residues. V was pared by 4 bases and J by 0 bases, with 12 bases between. Germline CDR1 reads SEHNR; CDR2 reads FQNEAQ (reference sequence). The CDR3 nucleotides are TGTGCCAGCAGCTCAGTAGGACAGATGAACACTGAAGCTTTCTTT. It translates to CASSSVGQMNTEAFF.

The rearrangement joins TRBV6-5 to TRBJ1-6; D might be TRBD1 (5 bases). V was shortened by 0 bases and J by 8 bases, with 8 bases between the two germline ends. The germline V gene encodes CDR1 MNHEY and CDR2 SVGAGI. The CDR3 spans 14 residues. CDR3 in amino acids: CASSYSPGHSPLHF. In DNA form, the CDR3 reads TGTGCCAGCAGTTACTCCCCGGGGCATTCACCCCTCCACTTT.

This chain connects TRBV7-2 to TRBJ2-7; D uncertain. Per germline, CDR1 SGHTA and CDR2 FQGNSA. V was trimmed by 1 base and J by 4 bases, leaving 8 bases between them. This CDR3 is built from 13 residues. The chain's CDR3 is CASSLVQTYEQYF. In DNA, the CDR3 is TGTGCCAGCAGCTTAGTACAGACATACGAGCAGTACTTC.

The chain is built from TRBV9 and TRBJ1-2, with TRBD1 matching 8 bases. The CDR3 length is 14 residues. Germline CDR1 and CDR2: SGDLS and YYNGEE. J gave up 7 bases and V 2 bases, and 7 bases lay outside the gene matches. The CDR3 DNA follows: TGTGCCAGCAGCGTGACTCAGGGGGCGAGTGGCTACACCTTC. It encodes CASSVTQGASGYTF.

V and J are TRBV3-1 (or the pseudogene TRBV3-2) and TRBJ2-3; 12 bases fit TRBD2. The CDR3 totals 20 residues. J lost 6 bases, V lost 0 bases, and 16 bases had no gene match. Germline lookup yields CDR1 LGHDT and CDR2 YNNKEL (reference sequence). CDR3 nucleotides: TGTGCCAGCAGCCAAGAGGCCCTTATGCTAGCGGGAGGGCCGGAGGATACGCAGTATTTT. Encoded protein: CASSQEALMLAGGPEDTQYF.

This chain connects TRBV10-1 to TRBJ1-3; D remains unclear. The CDR3 runs to 16 residues. Trimming cost V 5 bases and J 0 bases, with 14 bases left between them. Germline V gene sequence: CDR1 WNHNN, CDR2 SYGVQD (reference sequence). The DNA of the CDR3 is TGCGCCAGCAGTCACTTTTCGCAGCCCTCTGGAAACACCATATATTTT. Translation gives CASSHFSQPSGNTIYF.